A single sample gave rise to the 25 T cell receptor beta chains below, sequenced in a study of tumor and adjacent non-tumor tissue in lung cancer. This sample's RNA came from whole unsorted tissue. TCRbeta libraries were built with three rounds of nested PCR, modified from ARM-PCR. TCRdb analysed the multiplex PCR reads with MiXCR anew, one entry per CDR3 protein. The repertoire holds under 100,000 distinct CDR3 sequences, roughly 75% seen once, with roughly 12% in the top ten. The source material was lung tumor tissue. All receptors come from a woman aged 70 to 79 with non-small cell lung cancer.

Comments on this clonotype: Because the CDR3 is missing its conserved closing phenylalanine or tryptophan, this is likely a read error. The chain uses TRBV7-8 and TRBJ1-1, with D hard to call. The CDR3 is 15 residues long. Trimming took off 8 bases at V and 1 base at J, with 17 bases between the two ends. The germline CDR1 and CDR2 sequences are SGHVS and FQNEAQ. In DNA, the CDR3 is TGTGCCAGCGCCTTGTGGCTGGGTGAGAACACTGAAGCTTTCTAT. This encodes CASALWLGENTEAFY.

On this clonotype itself: The junction and the germline gene differ at one end; a read error may be behind it. The genes are TRBV12-3 or TRBV12-4 and TRBJ1-2; D possibly corresponds to TRBD1 (6 bases). CDR3 length: 14 amino acids. DNA for the CDR3: TGTGCCAGCAGTTTTGGGGGGCGAAACTATTGCTACACATTC. This sequence encodes CASSFGGRNYCYTF.

Of note for this clonotype: The conserved phenylalanine or tryptophan normally closing the CDR3 is absent here, so this likely arose from a read error. This chain links TRBV28 with TRBJ1-5; weak D call: TRBD1 (5 bases). CDR3 length: 12 residues. Germline CDR1 and CDR2: MDHEN and SYDVKM. V was cut by 7 bases and J by 1 base, with 5 bases left in between. This CDR3 reads CASKGSNQPQHY. The CDR3 DNA is TGTGCCAGCAAGGGGAGCAATCAGCCCCAGCATTAT.

The chain employs TRBV29-1 and TRBJ2-3; D gene ambiguous. The CDR3 loop spans 11 amino acids. Trimming removed 4 bases from V and 7 bases from J, with 9 bases in between. The germline V gene encodes CDR1 SQVTM and CDR2 ANQGSEA. The CDR3 DNA reads TGCAGCGTTGGTTGGCCATATACGCAGTATTTT. This sequence encodes CSVGWPYTQYF.

In the case of this clonotype: At one of its ends the junction is not consistent with the germline gene, which may arise from a read error. The chain is built from TRBV6-1 and TRBJ2-1, with D unclear. The CDR3 has 13 amino acids. From germline, CDR1 is MNHNS and CDR2 SASEGT. CDR3 loop: CASSVDGNNDQFF. Here the CDR3 DNA reads TGTGCCAGCAGTGTTGACGGCAATAATGATCAGTTCTTC.

The table lists this clonotype with a count of one. This could be a read error, since a much larger clone is one nucleotide away. The chain couples TRBV20-1 to TRBJ1-5; D uncertain. The CDR3 has 12 amino acids. Germline CDR1 reads DFQATT; CDR2 reads SNEGSKA (reference sequence). In nucleotides, the CDR3 is TGCAGTGCGAAAAATAGCAATCGGCCCCAGCATTTT. Translated, it gives CSAKNSNRPQHF.

This clonotype was found once. This may arise from a read error, as a much more abundant clone is one base away. The conserved phenylalanine or tryptophan normally closing the CDR3 is absent here, so this likely arose from a read error. This chain links TRBV28 with TRBJ1-4, with D hard to call. The V gene lost 3 bases and the J gene lost 0 bases, with 8 bases spanning the gap. CDR3 length: 15 residues. Per the germline V gene, CDR1 is MDHEN and CDR2 is SYDVKM. This CDR3 reads CASSFGSPTNEKLFL. CDR3 DNA sequence: TGTGCCAGCAGTTTTGGGTCCCCAACTAATGAAAAACTGTTTCTT.

This clonotype was found many times. CDR3 sequence reads: CSARGFGGLAAIQETQYF. The CDR3 DNA is TGCAGTGCTAGAGGTTTCGGAGGACTAGCGGCAATCCAAGAGACCCAGTACTTC. The gene calls are TRBV20-1 and TRBJ2-5, with 10 bases that match TRBD2. This CDR3 is 18 amino acids long. The germline CDR1 and CDR2 sequences are DFQATT and SNEGSKA (reference sequence). Unmatched junction bases numbered 12, after V lost 1 base and J lost 1 base.

A note on this clonotype: The final CDR3 position lacks the conserved phenylalanine or tryptophan, pointing to a likely read error. This chain joins TRBV11-3 and TRBJ2-3; D unresolved. V was pared by 0 bases and J by 4 bases, with 8 bases between. CDR3 length: 14 amino acids. Germline V gene lookup returns CDR1 SGHNT and CDR2 YENEEA. DNA of the CDR3: TGTGCCAGCAGCTTAGATCCCAGCGCAGATACGCAGTATTAT. Amino acid sequence: CASSLDPSADTQYY.

A word on this clonotype: An end of the junction does not agree with germline; a read error may underlie this. The V and J genes are TRBV6-5 and TRBJ2-5; tentatively, D is TRBD2 (7 bases). Germline CDR1 MNHEY, CDR2 SVGAGI. This CDR3 region has 16 residues. CDR3 nucleotides: TGTGCCAGCAGTTACTCGCTTAGGGAGGGGGAAGAGACCCAGCATTTC. Amino acid sequence: CASSYSLREGEETQHF.

This clonotype has only a few counts. Possible read error: a much larger clone is one base away. CDR3 DNA: TGTGCCAGCAGTTACGCCGGGACAGGGGACTATCAGCCCCAGCATTTT. The encoded protein is CASSYAGTGDYQPQHF. The chain is built from TRBV6-2 or TRBV6-3 and TRBJ1-5; 10 bases agree with TRBD1. The germline V gene encodes CDR1 MNHEY and CDR2 SVGEGT. The V gene end was trimmed by 2 bases and the J gene end by 5 bases; junction bases not matched to a gene: 6. The CDR3 spans 16 residues.

This clonotype was counted ten times or more. This chain connects TRBV5-1 to TRBJ1-2, with unresolved D. The length of the CDR3 is 12 residues. In germline, CDR1 is SGHRS, CDR2 YFSETQ. V shed 0 bases and J shed 4 bases, with 4 bases lying between them. CDR3 bases: TGCGCCAGCAGCTTGGATGCCTATGGCTACACCTTC. This sequence encodes CASSLDAYGYTF. Drawing the rest from reference TRBV5-1 and TRBJ1-2, the complete variable domain is KAGVTQTPRYLIKTRGQQVTLSCSPISGHRSVSWYQQTPGQGLQFLFEYFSETQRNKGNFPGRFSGRQFSNSRSEMNVSTLELGDSALYLCASSLDAYGYTFGSGTRLTVV.

V usage is TRBV6-6 and J usage is TRBJ2-3; D is unresolved. Germline CDR1 is MNHNY and CDR2 is SVGAGI (reference sequence). V dropped 8 bases and J dropped 5 bases, with 14 bases sitting between them. The CDR3 contains 13 residues. CDR3 nucleotides: TGTGCCAGCGTTACTTTGGGCATAGATACGCAGTATTTT. It is translated as CASVTLGIDTQYF.

With regard to this clonotype: The junction departs from germline at one end; a sequencing error may be responsible. This chain connects TRBV20-1 to TRBJ2-3, with TRBD2 matching over 9 bases. The CDR3 loop spans 17 amino acids. Germline V gene data show CDR1 as DFQATT and CDR2 as SNEGSKA (reference sequence). The CDR3 sequence: CSTRDPRTSVSTDTQYF. The CDR3 coding sequence is TGTAGTACTAGAGATCCCCGGACTAGCGTTAGCACAGATACGCAGTATTTT.

For the CDR3, the DNA is TGCAGCGTTGAAGACATTGGGAAAGGCCCCCCAGATACGCAGTATTTT. This encodes CSVEDIGKGPPDTQYF. This chain joins TRBV29-1 and TRBJ2-3; no clear D. Trimming pared 0 bases from V and 4 bases from J, leaving 17 bases between. This CDR3 region has 16 residues. CDR1 SQVTM and CDR2 ANQGSEA come from the germline V gene.

This clonotype was counted ten times or more. V usage is TRBV6-1 and J usage is TRBJ2-3; 8 nucleotides agree with TRBD2. The V segment lost 4 bases and the J segment 3 bases; nucleotides outside the gene matches: 3. Germline CDR1 is MNHNS and CDR2 is SASEGT. The CDR3 length is 14 residues. The CDR3 bases are TGTGCCAGCAGTGTTAGCGGGAAAACAGATACGCAGTATTTT. This codes for CASSVSGKTDTQYF.

There are many counts of this clonotype. The chain carries TRBV12-3 or TRBV12-4 and TRBJ1-2; no firm D call. This CDR3 has 11 residues. The germline V and J ends were trimmed by 2 bases and 7 bases, with 5 bases remaining between them. CDR3: CASSLFGGYTF. CDR3 bases: TGTGCCAGCAGTTTATTTGGTGGCTACACCTTC.

Of note for this clonotype: Being one base from a much bigger clone, this may be a read error. This rearrangement joins TRBV20-1 to TRBJ1-5; no clear D. The V end was cut by 0 bases, the J end by 5 bases, with 11 bases between. Germline V gives CDR1 DFQATT, CDR2 SNEGSKA (reference sequence). There are 14 residues in the CDR3. The CDR3: CSARDERADQPQHF. CDR3 nucleotide sequence: TGCAGTGCTAGAGACGAGAGGGCAGATCAGCCCCAGCATTTT.

This clonotype was counted a few times. This rearrangement joins TRBV6-6 to TRBJ1-2; D not certain. V was pared by 5 bases and J by 4 bases, with 11 bases between. The germline CDR1 and CDR2 sequences are MNHNY and SVGAGI (reference sequence). This CDR3 has 13 amino acids. The DNA of the CDR3 is TGTGCCAGCAGTCTCCAGTTTAGCTATGGCTACACCTTC. This gives the protein CASSLQFSYGYTF.

This clonotype has more than one count but fewer than ten. Given a much more abundant clone one base away, this may be a read error. This chain connects TRBV6-1 to TRBJ2-1, with 11 bases aligning to TRBD2. The CDR3 spans 16 residues. Looked up from germline, CDR1 is MNHNS and CDR2 is SASEGT. DNA for the CDR3: TGTGCCAGCACCCGACTAGCGGGGAGCTCCCACAATGAGCAGTTCTTC. It specifies CASTRLAGSSHNEQFF.

J is TRBJ2-7 and V is TRBV7-9; no definite D call. The CDR3 is 11 amino acids. V was cut by 4 bases and J by 12 bases, with 13 bases left in between. From germline, CDR1 is SEHNR and CDR2 FQNEAQ (reference sequence). For the CDR3, the DNA is TGTGCCAGCAGCTCGGGTGTAACGGGGTACTTC. Translation: CASSSGVTGYF.

Of note for this clonotype: The conserved closing phenylalanine or tryptophan is absent in this CDR3, likely reflecting a read error. This CDR3 reads CASCQGLGRANEAFI. The CDR3 DNA reads as TGCGCCAGCTGCCAAGGCCTGGGCAGGGCGAATGAAGCTTTCATT. J is TRBJ1-1 and V is TRBV4-1, with D possibly TRBD1 on 5 matching bases. The CDR3 totals 15 residues. The germline V gene has CDR1 MGHRA and CDR2 YSYEKL.

The chain combines TRBV28 with TRBJ2-2, with D hard to call. The CDR3 contains 15 residues. From germline, CDR1 is MDHEN and CDR2 SYDVKM. The V and J ends lost 9 bases and 15 bases respectively, with 29 bases between them. The CDR3 DNA follows: TGTGCCAGTCGCGGCAGGACCATCTGGGCCGGAGAGTTGTTTTTT. As protein: CASRGRTIWAGELFF.

Note on this clonotype: The conserved closing phenylalanine or tryptophan is absent in this CDR3, likely reflecting a read error. No DNA is shown, since the ends of the CDR3 on it are uncertain; the CDR3 is the one TCRdb lists. CDR3 loop: CASSLSGKNTEASS. The rearrangement uses TRBV7-3 and TRBJ1-1. CDR1 is SGHTA and CDR2 is FQGTGA in the germline V gene. The CDR3 is 14 residues long, ends included.

This sequence joins TRBV29-1 and TRBJ2-1, with D perhaps assigned TRBD1 or TRBD2 (6 bases each). This CDR3 is 13 amino acids long. V gave up 1 base and J gave up 12 bases, with 16 bases separating them. Per germline, CDR1 SQVTM and CDR2 ANQGSEA. The CDR3 region is CSVEVAGGRGQFF. DNA for the CDR3: TGCAGCGTTGAAGTAGCCGGGGGCCGTGGGCAGTTCTTC.